This entry describes one T cell receptor (beta chain). The sample is drawn from a study of OX40 agonist ivuxolimab in advanced cancers. Assay used: immunoSEQ multiplex PCR; TCRdb lists only in-frame clones, some missing. This table holds some 98,000 clones, more than 85% found once. CDR1 and CDR2 (germline): SGHTA, FQGTGA. V gave up 2 bases and J gave up 2 bases, with 7 bases separating them. The CDR3 totals 15 residues. The source of this sequence is an adult with an advanced solid tumor such as melanoma, head and neck, liver or kidney cancer. The chain is built from TRBV7-3 and TRBJ2-6; D remains unclear. The starting material was CD4+ or CD8+ T cells sorted from blood, obtained in a trial of the OX40 agonist ivuxolimab. As DNA, the CDR3 is TGTGCCAGCAGCTTAGTGGCCCCTGGGGCCAACGTCCTGACTTTC. Translating it yields CASSLVAPGANVLTF.